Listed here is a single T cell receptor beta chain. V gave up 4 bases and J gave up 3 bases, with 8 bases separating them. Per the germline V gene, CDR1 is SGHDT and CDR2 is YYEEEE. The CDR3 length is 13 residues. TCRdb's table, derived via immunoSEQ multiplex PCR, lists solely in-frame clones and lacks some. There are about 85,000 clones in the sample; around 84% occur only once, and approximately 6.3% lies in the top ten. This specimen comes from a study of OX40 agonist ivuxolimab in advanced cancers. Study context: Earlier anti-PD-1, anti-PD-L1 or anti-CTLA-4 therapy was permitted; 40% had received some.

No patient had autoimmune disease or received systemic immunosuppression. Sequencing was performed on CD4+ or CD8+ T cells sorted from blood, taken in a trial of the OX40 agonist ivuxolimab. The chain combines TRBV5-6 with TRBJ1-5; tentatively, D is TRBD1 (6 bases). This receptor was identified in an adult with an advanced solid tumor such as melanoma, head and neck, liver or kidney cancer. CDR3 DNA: TGTGCCAGCAGCGGGACACCCAATCAGCCCCAGCATTTT. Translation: CASSGTPNQPQHF.